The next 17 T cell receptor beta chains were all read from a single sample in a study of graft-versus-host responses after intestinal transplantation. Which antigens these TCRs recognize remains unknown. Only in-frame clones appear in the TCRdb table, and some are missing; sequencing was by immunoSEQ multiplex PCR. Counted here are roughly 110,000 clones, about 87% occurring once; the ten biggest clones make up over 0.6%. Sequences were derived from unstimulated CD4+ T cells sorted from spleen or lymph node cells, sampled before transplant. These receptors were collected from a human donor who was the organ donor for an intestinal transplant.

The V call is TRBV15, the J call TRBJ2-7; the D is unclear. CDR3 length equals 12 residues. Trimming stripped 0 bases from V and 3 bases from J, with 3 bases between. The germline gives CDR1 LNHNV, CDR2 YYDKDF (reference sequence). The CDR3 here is CATSRDGYEQYF. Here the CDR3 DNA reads TGTGCCACCAGCAGAGATGGCTACGAGCAGTACTTC.

The CDR3 nucleotides are TGCAGCGTTGAAACGGGGCCGGGCTATGGCTACACCTTC. Protein product: CSVETGPGYGYTF. V gene TRBV29-1 combines with J gene TRBJ1-2, with D possibly matching TRBD1 (5 bases). V was shortened by 2 bases and J by 4 bases, with 11 bases between the two germline ends. The CDR3 runs to 13 residues. Germline-derived CDR1 and CDR2 are SQVTM and ANQGSEA. Together with reference TRBV29-1 and TRBJ1-2, the CDR3 gives the full variable domain: SAVISQKPSRDICQRGTSLTIQCQVDSQVTMMFWYRQQPGQSLTLIATANQGSEATYESGFVIDKFPISRPNLTFSTLTVSNMSPEDSSIYLCSVETGPGYGYTFGSGTRLTVV.

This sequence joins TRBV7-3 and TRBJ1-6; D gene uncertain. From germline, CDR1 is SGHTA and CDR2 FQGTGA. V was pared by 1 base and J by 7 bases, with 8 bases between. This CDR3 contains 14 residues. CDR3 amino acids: CASSLNYANSPLHF. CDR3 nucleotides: TGTGCCAGCAGCTTAAACTATGCAAATTCACCCCTCCACTTT.

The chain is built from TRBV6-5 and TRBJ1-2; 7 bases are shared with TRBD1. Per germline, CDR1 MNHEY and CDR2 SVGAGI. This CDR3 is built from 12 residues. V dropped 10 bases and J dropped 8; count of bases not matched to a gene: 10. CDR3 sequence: CATRDRSLGYTF. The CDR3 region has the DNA TGTGCCACTAGGGACAGATCTCTCGGCTACACCTTC.

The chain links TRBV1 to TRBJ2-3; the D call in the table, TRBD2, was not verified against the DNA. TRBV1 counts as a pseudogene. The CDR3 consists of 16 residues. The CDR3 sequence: CTSSQTSGGETDTQYF. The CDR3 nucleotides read TGCACCAGCAGCCAGACTAGCGGGGGGGAGACAGATACGCAGTATTTT.

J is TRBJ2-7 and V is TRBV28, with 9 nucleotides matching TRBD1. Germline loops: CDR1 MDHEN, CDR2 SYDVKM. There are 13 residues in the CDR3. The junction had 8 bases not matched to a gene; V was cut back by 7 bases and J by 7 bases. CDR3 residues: CASIDPGQGEQYF. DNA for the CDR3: TGTGCCAGCATCGATCCGGGACAGGGAGAGCAGTACTTC.

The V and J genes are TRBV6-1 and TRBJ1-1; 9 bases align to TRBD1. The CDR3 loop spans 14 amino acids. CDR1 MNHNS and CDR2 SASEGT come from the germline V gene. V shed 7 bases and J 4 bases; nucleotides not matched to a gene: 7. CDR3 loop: CASTGQGRGTEAFF. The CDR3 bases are TGTGCCAGCACCGGACAGGGGAGGGGCACTGAAGCTTTCTTT.

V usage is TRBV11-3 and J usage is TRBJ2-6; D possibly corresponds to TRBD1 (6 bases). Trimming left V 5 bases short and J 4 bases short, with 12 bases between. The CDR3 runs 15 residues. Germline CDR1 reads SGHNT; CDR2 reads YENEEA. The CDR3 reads CASSIGQPGANVLTF. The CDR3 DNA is TGTGCCAGCAGCATCGGACAGCCGGGGGCCAACGTCCTGACTTTC.

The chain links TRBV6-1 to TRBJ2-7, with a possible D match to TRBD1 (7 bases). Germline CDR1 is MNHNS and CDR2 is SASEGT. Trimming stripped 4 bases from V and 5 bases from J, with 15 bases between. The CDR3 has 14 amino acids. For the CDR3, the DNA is TGTGCCAGCAGTGTGTATACAGGGGAGGACGAGCAGTACTTC. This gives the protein CASSVYTGEDEQYF.

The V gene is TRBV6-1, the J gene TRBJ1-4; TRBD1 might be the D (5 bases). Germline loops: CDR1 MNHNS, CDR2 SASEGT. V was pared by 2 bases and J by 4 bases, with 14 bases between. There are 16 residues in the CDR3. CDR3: CASSEWPGALNEKLFF. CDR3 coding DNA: TGTGCCAGCAGTGAATGGCCCGGGGCTCTTAATGAAAAACTGTTTTTT.

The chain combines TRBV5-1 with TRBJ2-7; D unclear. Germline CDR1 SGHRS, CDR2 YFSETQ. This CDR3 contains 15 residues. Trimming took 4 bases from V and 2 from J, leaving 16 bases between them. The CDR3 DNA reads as TGCGCCAGCAGCCCCTCGTGGGTAACAGCCTACGAGCAGTACTTC. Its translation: CASSPSWVTAYEQYF.

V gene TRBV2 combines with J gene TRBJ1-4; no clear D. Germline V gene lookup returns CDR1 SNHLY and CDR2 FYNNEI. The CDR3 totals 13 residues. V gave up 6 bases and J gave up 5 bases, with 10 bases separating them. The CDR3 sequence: CASRQGPNEKLFF. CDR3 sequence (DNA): TGTGCCAGCAGACAAGGGCCCAATGAAAAACTGTTTTTT.

The CDR3 spells CASSPEGGYTF. As DNA, the CDR3 is TGTGCCAGCAGCCCGGAGGGTGGCTACACCTTC. The chain has TRBV6-7 and TRBJ1-2, with D uncertain. TRBV6-7 counts as an open reading frame of uncertain function. Between the trimmed V and J ends, which lost 6 bases and 7 bases, there was a span of 9 bases. The CDR3 totals 11 residues.

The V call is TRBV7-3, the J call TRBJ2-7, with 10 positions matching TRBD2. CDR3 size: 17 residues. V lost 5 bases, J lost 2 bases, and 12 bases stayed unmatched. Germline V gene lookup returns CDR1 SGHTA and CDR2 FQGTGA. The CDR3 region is CASSPIAGGNKAYEQYF. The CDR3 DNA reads TGTGCCAGCAGCCCCATAGCGGGGGGAAACAAAGCCTACGAGCAGTACTTC.

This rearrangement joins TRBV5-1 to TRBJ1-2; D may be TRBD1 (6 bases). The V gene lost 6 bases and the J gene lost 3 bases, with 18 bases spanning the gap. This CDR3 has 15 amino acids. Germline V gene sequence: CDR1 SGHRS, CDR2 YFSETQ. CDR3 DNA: TGCGCCAGCAAAACAGCCGGACAGTCGGACTATGGCTACACCTTC. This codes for CASKTAGQSDYGYTF. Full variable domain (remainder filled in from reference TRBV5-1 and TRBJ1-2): KAGVTQTPRYLIKTRGQQVTLSCSPISGHRSVSWYQQTPGQGLQFLFEYFSETQRNKGNFPGRFSGRQFSNSRSEMNVSTLELGDSALYLCASKTAGQSDYGYTFGSGTRLTVV.

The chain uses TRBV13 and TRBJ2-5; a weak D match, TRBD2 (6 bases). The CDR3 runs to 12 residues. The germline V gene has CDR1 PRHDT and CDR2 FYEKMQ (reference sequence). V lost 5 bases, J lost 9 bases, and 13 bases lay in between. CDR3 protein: CASSPVRGAQYF. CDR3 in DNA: TGTGCCAGCAGCCCAGTACGCGGGGCCCAGTACTTC.

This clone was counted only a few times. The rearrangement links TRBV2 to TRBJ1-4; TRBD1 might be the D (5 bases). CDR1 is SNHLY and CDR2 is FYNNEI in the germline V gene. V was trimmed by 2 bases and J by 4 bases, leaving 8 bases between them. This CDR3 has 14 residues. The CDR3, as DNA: TGTGCCAGCAGTGAAACAGGCTATAATGAAAAACTGTTTTTT. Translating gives CASSETGYNEKLFF.